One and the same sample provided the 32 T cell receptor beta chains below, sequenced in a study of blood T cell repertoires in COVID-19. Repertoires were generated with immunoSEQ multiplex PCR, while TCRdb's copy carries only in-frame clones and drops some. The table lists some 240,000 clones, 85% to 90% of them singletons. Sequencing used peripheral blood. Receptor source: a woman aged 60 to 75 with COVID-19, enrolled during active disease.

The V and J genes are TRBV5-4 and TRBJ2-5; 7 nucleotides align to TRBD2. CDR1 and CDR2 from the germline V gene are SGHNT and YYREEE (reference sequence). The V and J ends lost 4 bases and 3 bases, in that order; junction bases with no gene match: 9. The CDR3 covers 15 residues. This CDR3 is CASSPTGGSEETQYF. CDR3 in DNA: TGTGCCAGCAGCCCGACGGGGGGTAGTGAAGAGACCCAGTACTTC.

CDR3 loop: CASSYRQGSTEAFF. The CDR3 DNA follows: TGTGCCAGCAGTTACCGACAGGGGAGCACTGAAGCTTTCTTT. The chain combines TRBV6-2 or TRBV6-3 with TRBJ1-1; TRBD1 matches 8 bases. There are 14 residues in the CDR3. The V segment lost 2 bases and the J segment 4 bases; nucleotides outside the gene matches: 3. Germline CDR1 is MNHEY and CDR2 is SVGEGT.

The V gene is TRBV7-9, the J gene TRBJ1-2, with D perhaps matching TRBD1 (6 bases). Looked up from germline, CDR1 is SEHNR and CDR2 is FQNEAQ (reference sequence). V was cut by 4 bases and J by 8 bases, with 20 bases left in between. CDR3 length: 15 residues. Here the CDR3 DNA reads TGTGCCAGCAGCTCGAGCTCTACAGGGATGAGAGGCTACACCTTC. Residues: CASSSSSTGMRGYTF.

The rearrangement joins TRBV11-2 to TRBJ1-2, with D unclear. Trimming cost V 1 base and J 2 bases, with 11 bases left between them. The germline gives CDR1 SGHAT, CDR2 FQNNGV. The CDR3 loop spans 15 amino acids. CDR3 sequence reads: CASSLARNTNYGYTF. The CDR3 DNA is TGTGCCAGCAGCTTAGCCCGAAATACAAACTATGGCTACACCTTC.

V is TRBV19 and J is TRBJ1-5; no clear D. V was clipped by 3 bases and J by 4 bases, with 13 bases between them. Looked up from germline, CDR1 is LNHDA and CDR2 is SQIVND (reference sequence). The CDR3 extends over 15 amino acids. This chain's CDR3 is CASSILRGGNQPQHF. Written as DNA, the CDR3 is TGTGCCAGTAGTATTCTCAGAGGAGGTAATCAGCCCCAGCATTTT.

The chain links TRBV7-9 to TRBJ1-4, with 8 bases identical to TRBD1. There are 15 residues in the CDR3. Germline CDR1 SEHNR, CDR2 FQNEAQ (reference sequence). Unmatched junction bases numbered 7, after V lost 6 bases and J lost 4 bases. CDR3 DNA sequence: TGTGCCAGCAGATCGGACAGGGACGTTAATGAAAAACTGTTTTTT. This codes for CASRSDRDVNEKLFF.

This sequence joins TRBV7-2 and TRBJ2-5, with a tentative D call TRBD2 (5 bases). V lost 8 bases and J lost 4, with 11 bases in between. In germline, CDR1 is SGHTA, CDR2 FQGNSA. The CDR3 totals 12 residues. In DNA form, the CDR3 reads TGTGCCAGCCGGCTAGCAGGAGAGACCCAGTACTTC. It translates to CASRLAGETQYF. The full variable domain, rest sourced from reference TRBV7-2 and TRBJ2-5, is GAGVSQSPSNKVTEKGKDVELRCDPISGHTALYWYRQSLGQGLEFLIYFQGNSAPDKSGLPSDRFSAERTGGSVSTLTIQRTQQEDSAVYLCASRLAGETQYFGPGTRLLVL.

The CDR3 reads CASTGQTNTEAFF. For the CDR3, the DNA is TGTGCCAGCACTGGACAGACGAACACTGAAGCTTTCTTT. This chain uses TRBV6-5 with TRBJ1-1; perhaps TRBD1 as D (6 bases). The CDR3 extends over 13 amino acids. Germline assignment: CDR1 MNHEY and CDR2 SVGAGI. V lost 7 bases to trimming and J lost 1 base, with 10 bases between them.

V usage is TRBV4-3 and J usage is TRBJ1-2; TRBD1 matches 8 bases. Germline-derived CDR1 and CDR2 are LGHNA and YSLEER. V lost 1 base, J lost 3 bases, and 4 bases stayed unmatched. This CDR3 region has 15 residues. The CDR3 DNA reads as TGCGCCAGCAGCCAAGCCCCAGGGGGCTACTATGGCTACACCTTC. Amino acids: CASSQAPGGYYGYTF.

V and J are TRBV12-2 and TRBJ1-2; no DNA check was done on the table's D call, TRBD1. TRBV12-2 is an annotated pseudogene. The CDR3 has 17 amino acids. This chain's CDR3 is CASRFRDRRSPSYGYTF. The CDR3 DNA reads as TGTGCAAGTCGCTTCCGGGACAGGCGTTCGCCTTCCTATGGCTACACCTTC.

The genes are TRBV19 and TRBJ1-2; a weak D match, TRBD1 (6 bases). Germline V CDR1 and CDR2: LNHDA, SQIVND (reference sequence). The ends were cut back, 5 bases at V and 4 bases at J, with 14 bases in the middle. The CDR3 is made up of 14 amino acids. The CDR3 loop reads CASSRTGWVYGYTF. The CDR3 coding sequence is TGTGCCAGTAGTCGAACAGGGTGGGTCTATGGCTACACCTTC. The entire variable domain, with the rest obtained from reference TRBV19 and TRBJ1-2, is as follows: DGGITQSPKYLFRKEGQNVTLSCEQNLNHDAMYWYRQDPGQGLRLIYYSQIVNDFQKGDIAEGYSVSREKKESFPLTVTSAQKNPTAFYLCASSRTGWVYGYTFGSGTRLTVV.

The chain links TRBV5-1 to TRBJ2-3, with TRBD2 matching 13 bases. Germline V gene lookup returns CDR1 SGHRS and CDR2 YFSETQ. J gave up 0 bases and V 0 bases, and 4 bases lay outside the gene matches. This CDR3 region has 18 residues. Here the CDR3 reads CASSLVPTSGGSTDTQYF. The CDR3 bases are TGCGCCAGCAGCTTGGTACCGACTAGCGGGGGGAGCACAGATACGCAGTATTTT.

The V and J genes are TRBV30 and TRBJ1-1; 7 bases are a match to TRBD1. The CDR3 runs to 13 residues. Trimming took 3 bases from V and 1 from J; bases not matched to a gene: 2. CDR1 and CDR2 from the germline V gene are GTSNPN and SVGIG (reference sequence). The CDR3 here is CAWRDRWNTEAFF. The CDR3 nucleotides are TGTGCCTGGAGGGACAGGTGGAACACTGAAGCTTTCTTT. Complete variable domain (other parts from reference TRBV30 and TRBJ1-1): SQTIHQWPATLVQPVGSPLSLECTVEGTSNPNLYWYRQAAGRGLQLLFYSVGIGQISSEVPQNLSASRPQDRQFILSSKKLLLSDSGFYLCAWRDRWNTEAFFGQGTRLTVV.

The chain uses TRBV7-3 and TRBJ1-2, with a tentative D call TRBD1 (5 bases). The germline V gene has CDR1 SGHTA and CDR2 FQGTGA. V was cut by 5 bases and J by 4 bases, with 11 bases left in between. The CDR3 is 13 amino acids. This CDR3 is CASSPSGSYGYTF. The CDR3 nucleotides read TGTGCCAGCAGCCCCTCAGGGTCCTATGGCTACACCTTC.

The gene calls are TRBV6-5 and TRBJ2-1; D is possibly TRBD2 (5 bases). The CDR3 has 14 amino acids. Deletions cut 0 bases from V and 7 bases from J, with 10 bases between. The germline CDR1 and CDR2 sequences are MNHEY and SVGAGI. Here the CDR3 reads CASSYSGGSNEQFF. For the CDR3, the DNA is TGTGCCAGCAGTTACTCCGGCGGGTCGAATGAGCAGTTCTTC.

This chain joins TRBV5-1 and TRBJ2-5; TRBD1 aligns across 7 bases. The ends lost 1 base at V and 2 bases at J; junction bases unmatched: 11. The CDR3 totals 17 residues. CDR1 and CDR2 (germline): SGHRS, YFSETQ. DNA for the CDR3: TGCGCCAGCAGCTTGTCCGGGACAGTATTACTTCAAGAGACCCAGTACTTC. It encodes CASSLSGTVLLQETQYF.

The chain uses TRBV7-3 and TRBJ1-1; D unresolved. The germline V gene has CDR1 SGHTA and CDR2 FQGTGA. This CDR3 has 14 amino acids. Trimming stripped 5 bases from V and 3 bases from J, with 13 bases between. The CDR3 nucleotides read TGTGCCAGCAGCCCATTTCCAGAGGACACTGAAGCTTTCTTT. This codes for CASSPFPEDTEAFF.

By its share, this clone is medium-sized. This CDR3 reads CASSYRPGDIYQPQHF. CDR3 nucleotides: TGTGCCAGCAGTTACAGACCCGGGGACATCTATCAGCCCCAGCATTTT. The J gene is TRBJ1-5, the V gene TRBV6-2 or TRBV6-3, with D maybe TRBD1 (6 bases). CDR3 length equals 16 residues. Germline loops: CDR1 MNHEY, CDR2 SVGEGT. V was clipped by 2 bases and J by 5 bases, with 16 bases between them.

This CDR3 reads CASSLRDRGGYTF. The DNA of the CDR3 is TGTGCCAGTAGCCTCCGGGACAGGGGTGGCTACACCTTC. The rearrangement joins TRBV19 to TRBJ1-2; TRBD1 matches at 10 bases. There are 13 residues in the CDR3. CDR1 and CDR2 (germline): LNHDA, SQIVND (reference sequence). The V and J ends lost 6 bases and 7 bases, in that order; junction bases with no gene match: 5.

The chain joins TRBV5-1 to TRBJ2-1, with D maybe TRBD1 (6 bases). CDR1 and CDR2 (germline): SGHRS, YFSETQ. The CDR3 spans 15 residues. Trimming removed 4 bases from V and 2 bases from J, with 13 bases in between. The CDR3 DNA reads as TGCGCCAGCAGCGCAGACAGGACCCCCTACAATGAGCAGTTCTTC. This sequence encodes CASSADRTPYNEQFF.

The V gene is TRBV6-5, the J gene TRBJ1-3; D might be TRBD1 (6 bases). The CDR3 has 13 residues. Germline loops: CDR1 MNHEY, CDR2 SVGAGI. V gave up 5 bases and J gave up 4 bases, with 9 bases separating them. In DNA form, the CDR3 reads TGTGCCAGCAGTACAGGGTTAGGAAACACCATATATTTT. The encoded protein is CASSTGLGNTIYF.

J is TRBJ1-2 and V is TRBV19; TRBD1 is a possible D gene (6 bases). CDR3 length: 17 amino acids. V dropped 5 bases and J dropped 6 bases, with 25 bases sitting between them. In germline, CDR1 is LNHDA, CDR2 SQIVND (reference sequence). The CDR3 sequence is CASSSPPGTPFRDGYTF. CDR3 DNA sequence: TGTGCCAGTAGTTCACCCCCCGGGACACCCTTTCGGGATGGCTACACCTTC. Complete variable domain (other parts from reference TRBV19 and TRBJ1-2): DGGITQSPKYLFRKEGQNVTLSCEQNLNHDAMYWYRQDPGQGLRLIYYSQIVNDFQKGDIAEGYSVSREKKESFPLTVTSAQKNPTAFYLCASSSPPGTPFRDGYTFGSGTRLTVV.

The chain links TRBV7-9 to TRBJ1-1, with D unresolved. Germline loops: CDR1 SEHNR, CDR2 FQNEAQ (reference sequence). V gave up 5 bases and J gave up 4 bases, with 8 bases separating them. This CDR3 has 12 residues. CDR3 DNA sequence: TGTGCCAGCAGCCTTAGTAGCACTGAAGCTTTCTTT. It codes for CASSLSSTEAFF.

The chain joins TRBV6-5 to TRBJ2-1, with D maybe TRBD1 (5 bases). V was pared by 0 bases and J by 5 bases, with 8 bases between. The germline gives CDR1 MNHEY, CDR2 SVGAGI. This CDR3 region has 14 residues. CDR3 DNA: TGTGCCAGCAGTTACTCCTGGACAAACAATGAGCAGTTCTTC. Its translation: CASSYSWTNNEQFF.

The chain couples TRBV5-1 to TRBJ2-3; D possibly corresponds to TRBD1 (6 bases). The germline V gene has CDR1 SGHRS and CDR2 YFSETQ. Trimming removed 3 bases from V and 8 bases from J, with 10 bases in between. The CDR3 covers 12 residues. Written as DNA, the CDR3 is TGCGCCAGCAGCTCCGACAGGCCTACGCAGTATTTT. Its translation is CASSSDRPTQYF.

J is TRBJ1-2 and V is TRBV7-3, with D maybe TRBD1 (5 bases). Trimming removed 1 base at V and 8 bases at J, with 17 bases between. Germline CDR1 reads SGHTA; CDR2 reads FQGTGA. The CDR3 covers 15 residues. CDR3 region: CASSLSHGGGKGYTF. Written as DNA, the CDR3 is TGTGCCAGCAGCTTAAGCCATGGGGGAGGGAAGGGCTACACCTTC.

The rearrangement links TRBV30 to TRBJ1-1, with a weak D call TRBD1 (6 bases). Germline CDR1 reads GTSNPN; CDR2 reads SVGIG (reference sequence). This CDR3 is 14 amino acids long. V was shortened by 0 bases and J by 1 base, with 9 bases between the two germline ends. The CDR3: CAWSVRGQNTEAFF. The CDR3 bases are TGTGCCTGGAGTGTACGGGGACAGAACACTGAAGCTTTCTTT.

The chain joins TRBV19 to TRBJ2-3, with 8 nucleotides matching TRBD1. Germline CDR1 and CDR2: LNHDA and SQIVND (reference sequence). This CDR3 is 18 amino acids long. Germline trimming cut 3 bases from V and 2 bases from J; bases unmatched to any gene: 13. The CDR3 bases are TGTGCCAGTAGTATTGCGTTAACTGGGACAGGCCCCACAGATACGCAGTATTTT. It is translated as CASSIALTGTGPTDTQYF. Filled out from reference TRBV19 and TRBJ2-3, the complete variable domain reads DGGITQSPKYLFRKEGQNVTLSCEQNLNHDAMYWYRQDPGQGLRLIYYSQIVNDFQKGDIAEGYSVSREKKESFPLTVTSAQKNPTAFYLCASSIALTGTGPTDTQYFGPGTRLTVL.

This CDR3 is CAWSDSGQGLNTGELFF. The CDR3 coding sequence is TGTGCCTGGAGCGACTCCGGACAGGGTTTAAACACCGGGGAGCTGTTTTTT. This chain uses TRBV30 with TRBJ2-2; 8 bases agree with TRBD1. From germline, CDR1 is GTSNPN and CDR2 SVGIG (reference sequence). CDR3 length: 17 amino acids. V lost 3 bases, J lost 2 bases, and 11 bases stayed unmatched.

The CDR3 region has the DNA TGTGCCAGCACCGCGAGCGGGGGGGTAGATACGCAGTATTTT. Its translation: CASTASGGVDTQYF. This rearrangement joins TRBV3-1 (or the pseudogene TRBV3-2) to TRBJ2-3; TRBD2 aligns across 10 bases. The CDR3 covers 14 residues. J was trimmed by 5 bases and V by 7 bases; bases with no gene match: 6. Germline V CDR1 and CDR2: LGHDT, YNNKEL (reference sequence).

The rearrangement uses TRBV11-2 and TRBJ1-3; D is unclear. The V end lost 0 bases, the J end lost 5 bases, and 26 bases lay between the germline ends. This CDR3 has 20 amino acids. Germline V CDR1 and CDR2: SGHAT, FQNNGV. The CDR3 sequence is CASSLDQIYPGSFNRNTIYF. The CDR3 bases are TGTGCCAGCAGCTTAGATCAGATCTATCCAGGCTCGTTTAACAGAAACACCATATATTTT.

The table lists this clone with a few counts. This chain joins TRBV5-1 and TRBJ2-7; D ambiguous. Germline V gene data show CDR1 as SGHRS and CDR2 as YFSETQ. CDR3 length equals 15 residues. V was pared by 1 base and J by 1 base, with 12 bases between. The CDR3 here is CASSLQFLNSYEQYF. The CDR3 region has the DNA TGCGCCAGCAGCTTGCAGTTTCTTAATTCCTACGAGCAGTACTTC.